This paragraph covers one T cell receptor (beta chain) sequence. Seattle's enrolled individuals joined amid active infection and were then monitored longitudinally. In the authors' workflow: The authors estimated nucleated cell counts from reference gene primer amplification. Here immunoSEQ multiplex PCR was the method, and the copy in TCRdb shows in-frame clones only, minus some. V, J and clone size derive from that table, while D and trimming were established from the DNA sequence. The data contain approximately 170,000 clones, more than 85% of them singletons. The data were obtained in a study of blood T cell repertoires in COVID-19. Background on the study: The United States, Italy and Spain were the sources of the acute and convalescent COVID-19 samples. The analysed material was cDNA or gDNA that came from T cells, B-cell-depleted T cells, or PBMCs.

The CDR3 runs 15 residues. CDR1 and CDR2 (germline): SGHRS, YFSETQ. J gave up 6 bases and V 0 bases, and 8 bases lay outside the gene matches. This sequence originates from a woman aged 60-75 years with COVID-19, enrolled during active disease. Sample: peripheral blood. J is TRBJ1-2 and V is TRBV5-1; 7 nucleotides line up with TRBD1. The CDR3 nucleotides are TGCGCCAGCAGCTTGGAGGCCCAACAGGGGAATGGCTACACCTTC. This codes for CASSLEAQQGNGYTF. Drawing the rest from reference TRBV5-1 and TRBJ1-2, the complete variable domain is KAGVTQTPRYLIKTRGQQVTLSCSPISGHRSVSWYQQTPGQGLQFLFEYFSETQRNKGNFPGRFSGRQFSNSRSEMNVSTLELGDSALYLCASSLEAQQGNGYTFGSGTRLTVV.